The 29 T cell receptor beta chains below all came from one sample that was sequenced in a study of T cell changes during pregnancy in multiple sclerosis. Repertoires were generated with immunoSEQ multiplex PCR, while TCRdb's copy carries only in-frame clones and drops some. The sample records some 52,000 clones, 85% to 95% being singletons. The sequences come from CD4+ T cells from peripheral blood mononuclear cells, collected in the third trimester of pregnancy. Receptors were obtained from a female donor with multiple sclerosis, enrolled in a pregnancy study.

This sequence joins TRBV12-5 and TRBJ2-1, with 11 positions matching TRBD2. Losses at the gene ends were 7 bases for V and 9 bases for J; bases not matched to a gene: 5. Germline V gene sequence: CDR1 LGHNT, CDR2 FRNRAP. This CDR3 is 13 amino acids long. The CDR3 protein is CASVPSGGSEQFF. CDR3 coding DNA: TGTGCTAGTGTTCCTAGCGGGGGGTCTGAGCAGTTCTTC. Complete variable domain (other parts from reference TRBV12-5 and TRBJ2-1): DARVTQTPRHKVTEMGQEVTMRCQPILGHNTVFWYRQTMMQGLELLAYFRNRAPLDDSGMPKDRFSAEMPDATLATLKIQPSEPRDSAVYFCASVPSGGSEQFFGPGTRLTVL.

The V and J genes are TRBV7-9 and TRBJ2-5, with TRBD1 matching over 7 bases. Trimming took 5 bases from V and 5 from J; bases not matched to a gene: 5. This CDR3 comprises 13 residues. Germline CDR1 reads SEHNR; CDR2 reads FQNEAQ (reference sequence). In nucleotides, the CDR3 is TGTGCCAGCAGCCCAAGGGGGCCGGAGACCCAGTACTTC. Amino acids: CASSPRGPETQYF.

V is TRBV19 and J is TRBJ1-4; weak D call: TRBD1 (5 bases). The CDR3 contains 13 residues. From germline, CDR1 is LNHDA and CDR2 SQIVND (reference sequence). Trimming cost V 5 bases and J 7 bases, with 11 bases left between them. The CDR3 sequence: CASSRGVTEKLFF. CDR3 nucleotide sequence: TGTGCCAGTAGTCGGGGGGTGACTGAAAAACTGTTTTTT.

The rearrangement joins TRBV11-3 to TRBJ2-7; 8 positions match TRBD1. The germline V gene encodes CDR1 SGHNT and CDR2 YENEEA. The CDR3 extends over 15 amino acids. The V and J ends lost 5 bases and 7 bases, in that order; junction bases with no gene match: 13. The DNA for the CDR3 is TGTGCCAGCAGCGTCCCAGGCCAGGGGGCGGGAGAGCAGTACTTC. As protein: CASSVPGQGAGEQYF.

The J gene is TRBJ1-1, the V gene TRBV13; tentative D call: TRBD1 (5 bases). The CDR3 is 14 residues long. Germline CDR1 PRHDT, CDR2 FYEKMQ (reference sequence). V lost 2 bases to trimming and J lost 4 bases, with 11 bases between them. CDR3 region: CASSLRGGGTEAFF. CDR3 DNA: TGTGCCAGCAGCTTACGCGGGGGAGGCACTGAAGCTTTCTTT. The full variable domain, rest sourced from reference TRBV13 and TRBJ1-1, is AAGVIQSPRHLIKEKRETATLKCYPIPRHDTVYWYQQGPGQDPQFLISFYEKMQSDKGSIPDRFSAQQFSDYHSELNMSSLELGDSALYFCASSLRGGGTEAFFGQGTRLTVV.

The chain links TRBV6-5 to TRBJ1-3; D gene uncertain. CDR1 and CDR2 from the germline V gene are MNHEY and SVGAGI. V was shortened by 9 bases and J by 0 bases, with 3 bases between the two germline ends. CDR3 length: 11 amino acids. CDR3 sequence (DNA): TGTGCCAGTTACTCTGGAAACACCATATATTTT. As protein: CASYSGNTIYF.

V and J are TRBV15 and TRBJ2-3, with D perhaps matching TRBD2 (5 bases). V lost 1 base, J lost 0 bases, and 17 bases lay in between. The CDR3 covers 18 residues. CDR1 and CDR2 (germline): LNHNV, YYDKDF (reference sequence). The CDR3 DNA reads TGTGCCACCAGCAGAGTCCAGCTGTTGCGGGCAAGCACAGATACGCAGTATTTT. It yields the protein CATSRVQLLRASTDTQYF.

The V gene is TRBV29-1, the J gene TRBJ2-7; 9 nucleotides agree with TRBD1. V gave up 2 bases and J gave up 6 bases; unmatched junction bases: 8. Germline V gives CDR1 SQVTM, CDR2 ANQGSEA. There are 14 residues in the CDR3. The CDR3 reads CSVESGGTGSEQYF. CDR3 in DNA: TGCAGCGTTGAATCAGGGGGGACAGGGAGCGAGCAGTACTTC.

The V gene is TRBV2, the J gene TRBJ1-1; D unclear. Germline-derived CDR1 and CDR2 are SNHLY and FYNNEI. The CDR3 runs to 9 residues. The V gene lost 11 bases and the J gene lost 6 bases, with 7 bases spanning the gap. The CDR3, as DNA: TGTGCCCGAGGGCCTGAAGCTTTCTTT. Translating it yields CARGPEAFF.

CDR3 in amino acids: CASSIAVMGQGAGRTEAFF. Written as DNA, the CDR3 is TGTGCCAGTAGTATAGCGGTCATGGGACAGGGGGCCGGACGCACTGAAGCTTTCTTT. The chain links TRBV19 to TRBJ1-1; 12 positions agree with TRBD1. V lost 1 base to trimming and J lost 4 bases; unmatched junction nucleotides: 13. This CDR3 is 19 amino acids long. Germline V gives CDR1 LNHDA, CDR2 SQIVND (reference sequence).

The V gene is TRBV19, the J gene TRBJ1-2; D is unresolved. The CDR3 contains 10 residues. Germline V gene data show CDR1 as LNHDA and CDR2 as SQIVND (reference sequence). V lost 10 bases to trimming and J lost 6 bases, with 9 bases between them. The CDR3 loop is CAIWANGYTF. The DNA for the CDR3 is TGTGCCATCTGGGCCAATGGCTACACCTTC.

This rearrangement joins TRBV28 to TRBJ1-1, with D hard to call. CDR3 length: 14 amino acids. Between the trimmed V and J ends, which lost 11 bases and 4 bases, there was a span of 20 bases. Germline values: CDR1 MDHEN, CDR2 SYDVKM. The CDR3 reads CAAQEGGMITEAFF. CDR3 DNA: TGTGCCGCTCAGGAAGGAGGGATGATCACTGAAGCTTTCTTT.

The V gene is TRBV19, the J gene TRBJ2-7; D not resolved. CDR1 and CDR2 from the germline V gene are LNHDA and SQIVND (reference sequence). Trimming shortened V by 2 bases and J by 0 bases, and 8 bases separated the two germline ends. This CDR3 contains 14 residues. DNA of the CDR3: TGTGCCAGTAGTATACGTGGCAGCTCCTACGAGCAGTACTTC. Translation gives CASSIRGSSYEQYF.

This chain connects TRBV7-2 to TRBJ1-4, with D hard to call. The CDR3 is 16 residues long. The germline CDR1 and CDR2 sequences are SGHTA and FQGNSA. Deletions cut 1 base from V and 0 bases from J, with 9 bases between. CDR3 sequence reads: CASSLDTAATNEKLFF. The CDR3 coding sequence is TGTGCCAGCAGCTTAGATACAGCTGCAACTAATGAAAAACTGTTTTTT.

This chain connects TRBV18 to TRBJ1-5; D gene ambiguous. The germline V gene encodes CDR1 KGHSH and CDR2 LQKENI. This CDR3 has 13 residues. V was trimmed by 1 base and J by 6 bases, leaving 7 bases between them. CDR3 nucleotide sequence: TGTGCCAGCTCACCACAAACGGTTCAGCCCCAGCATTTT. Amino acids: CASSPQTVQPQHF.

The chain is built from TRBV5-4 and TRBJ2-1; D uncertain. Looked up from germline, CDR1 is SGHNT and CDR2 is YYREEE (reference sequence). V dropped 0 bases and J dropped 9 bases, with 13 bases sitting between them. CDR3 length equals 14 residues. This chain's CDR3 is CASSLAGPPSEQFF. The CDR3 nucleotides read TGTGCCAGCAGCTTGGCCGGTCCCCCGAGTGAGCAGTTCTTC.

The CDR3 region has the DNA TGCGCCAGCAGCGTCTGGACTAGCGGGAGCTCCTACAATGAGCAGTTCTTC. Its protein product is CASSVWTSGSSYNEQFF. The chain uses TRBV4-3 and TRBJ2-1; TRBD2 agrees at 13 bases. The CDR3 is 17 residues long. The V gene end was trimmed by 5 bases and the J gene end by 0 bases; junction bases not matched to a gene: 4. The V gene's germline CDR1 is LGHNA and CDR2 YSLEER.

The chain uses TRBV10-3 and TRBJ1-1, with a tentative D call TRBD1 (6 bases). Trimming took off 6 bases at V and 0 bases at J, with 11 bases between the two ends. Germline V CDR1 and CDR2: ENHRY, SYGVKD. This CDR3 has 14 amino acids. Written as DNA, the CDR3 is TGTGCCATCAGGCGCCGACAGGTGAACACTGAAGCTTTCTTT. Protein sequence: CAIRRRQVNTEAFF.

The J gene is TRBJ2-2, the V gene TRBV7-3; 8 nucleotides match TRBD2. The CDR3 is made up of 16 amino acids. J lost 4 bases, V lost 5 bases, and 9 bases had no gene match. Germline-derived CDR1 and CDR2 are SGHTA and FQGTGA. In DNA, the CDR3 is TGTGCCAGCAGCCCCCGACTAGCGTGGGGCACCGGGGAGCTGTTTTTT. Translation gives CASSPRLAWGTGELFF.

The chain couples TRBV6-5 to TRBJ2-1; 9 nucleotides line up with TRBD2. Germline CDR1 reads MNHEY; CDR2 reads SVGAGI. The CDR3 loop spans 15 amino acids. V dropped 6 bases and J dropped 6; count of bases not matched to a gene: 9. The CDR3 region is CASSRSSGVSNEQFF. CDR3 nucleotides: TGTGCCAGCAGCCGCTCTAGCGGGGTTTCCAATGAGCAGTTCTTC.

V is TRBV25-1 and J is TRBJ1-2; TRBD1 matches at 7 bases. The germline CDR1 and CDR2 sequences are MGHDK and SYGVNS. This CDR3 is 14 amino acids long. The J segment lost 10 bases and the V segment lost 2 bases, leaving 10 bases of the junction unmatched. CDR3 sequence reads: CASSENTGTGAYTF. The CDR3 bases are TGTGCCAGCAGTGAAAATACAGGAACAGGGGCCTACACCTTC.

Relative to its sample, this clone is medium-sized. The CDR3 DNA sequence: TGTGCCAGCAGCATCACAGGGGGCGCCGGCACTGAAGCTTTCTTT. Translation: CASSITGGAGTEAFF. The V and J genes are TRBV5-4 and TRBJ1-1, with 9 nucleotides matching TRBD1. CDR3 length: 15 residues. The germline V gene has CDR1 SGHNT and CDR2 YYREEE (reference sequence). V dropped 4 bases and J dropped 4; count of bases not matched to a gene: 8.

The J gene is TRBJ1-6, the V gene TRBV9, with D unclear. CDR1 SGDLS and CDR2 YYNGEE come from the germline V gene. The V end was cut by 4 bases, the J end by 10 bases, with 21 bases between. CDR3 size: 16 residues. CDR3 loop: CASSSAVMGGGSPLHF. CDR3 sequence (DNA): TGTGCCAGCAGCTCGGCCGTTATGGGAGGAGGCTCACCCCTCCACTTT.

This clone showed up just once. The rearrangement links TRBV9 to TRBJ1-1; D possibly corresponds to TRBD1 (6 bases). V was cut by 0 bases and J by 0 bases, with 24 bases left in between. The CDR3 consists of 20 residues. Germline V gene data show CDR1 as SGDLS and CDR2 as YYNGEE. CDR3 in DNA: TGTGCCAGCAGCGTAGGCCCCTCGTCACGGGGGGGGGACATGAACACTGAAGCTTTCTTT. Residues: CASSVGPSSRGGDMNTEAFF.

The V gene is TRBV19, the J gene TRBJ1-5; 7 bases are shared with TRBD1. This CDR3 comprises 13 residues. After removal of 3 bases from V and 7 bases from J, the junction contained 3 bases not matched to a gene. Per germline, CDR1 LNHDA and CDR2 SQIVND (reference sequence). The CDR3, as DNA: TGTGCCAGTAGTATGGAAGGGGGCCAGCCCCAGCATTTT. Translation: CASSMEGGQPQHF.

Concerning this clone: Other DNA sequences within the sample encode an identical CDR3. The rearrangement uses TRBV7-3 and TRBJ1-1; D perhaps matches TRBD1 (6 bases). CDR3 length: 13 amino acids. Germline V gene sequence: CDR1 SGHTA, CDR2 FQGTGA. V lost 3 bases, J lost 1 base, and 6 bases lay in between. CDR3: CASSLGQNTEAFF. CDR3 in DNA: TGTGCCAGCAGCTTGGGACAGAACACTGAAGCTTTCTTT.

This clone occurred a few times. J is TRBJ1-1 and V is TRBV30; D gene uncertain. CDR3 length: 13 amino acids. Trimming cost V 4 bases and J 4 bases, with 13 bases left between them. Germline loops: CDR1 GTSNPN, CDR2 SVGIG (reference sequence). This chain's CDR3 is CAWKRRVVTEAFF. In DNA, the CDR3 is TGTGCCTGGAAACGGAGGGTTGTCACTGAAGCTTTCTTT.

The chain couples TRBV2 to TRBJ2-1; 10 bases agree with TRBD1. Germline lookup yields CDR1 SNHLY and CDR2 FYNNEI. The V segment lost 6 bases and the J segment 15 bases; nucleotides outside the gene matches: 8. This CDR3 region has 12 residues. The CDR3 here is CASSWYRDRGFF. The DNA of the CDR3 is TGTGCCAGCAGCTGGTACCGGGACAGGGGGTTCTTC. Full variable domain (rest looked up from reference TRBV2 and TRBJ2-1): EPEVTQTPSHQVTQMGQEVILRCVPISNHLYFYWYRQILGQKVEFLVSFYNNEISEKSEIFDDQFSVERPDGSNFTLKIRSTKLEDSAMYFCASSWYRDRGFFGPGTRLTVL.

This rearrangement joins TRBV25-1 to TRBJ1-2; 7 bases align to TRBD1. Germline assignment: CDR1 MGHDK and CDR2 SYGVNS. The CDR3 runs 13 residues. The junction had 4 bases not matched to a gene; V was cut back by 4 bases and J by 5 bases. CDR3 DNA: TGTGCCAGCAGTGTCCTACAGGGGTATGGCTACACCTTC. This codes for CASSVLQGYGYTF.